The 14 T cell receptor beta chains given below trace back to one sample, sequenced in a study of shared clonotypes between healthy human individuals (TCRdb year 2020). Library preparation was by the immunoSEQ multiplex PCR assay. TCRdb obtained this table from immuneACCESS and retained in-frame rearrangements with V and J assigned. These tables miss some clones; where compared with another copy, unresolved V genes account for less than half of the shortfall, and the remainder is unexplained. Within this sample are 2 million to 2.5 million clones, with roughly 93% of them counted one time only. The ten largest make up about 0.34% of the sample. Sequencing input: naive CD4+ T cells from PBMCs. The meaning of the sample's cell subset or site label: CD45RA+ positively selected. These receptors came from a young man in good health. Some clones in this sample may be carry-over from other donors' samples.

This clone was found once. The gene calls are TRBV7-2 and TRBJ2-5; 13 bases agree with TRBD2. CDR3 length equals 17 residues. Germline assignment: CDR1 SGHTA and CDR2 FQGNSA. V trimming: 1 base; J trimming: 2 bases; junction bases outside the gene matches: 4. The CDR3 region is CASSLGRTSGSQETQYF. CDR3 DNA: TGTGCCAGCAGCTTAGGGCGGACTAGCGGGAGTCAAGAGACCCAGTACTTC.

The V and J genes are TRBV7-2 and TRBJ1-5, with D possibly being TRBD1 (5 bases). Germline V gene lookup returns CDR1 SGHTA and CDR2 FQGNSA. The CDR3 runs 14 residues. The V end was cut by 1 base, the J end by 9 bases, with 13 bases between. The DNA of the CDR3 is TGTGCCAGCAGCTTAGATTGGGGGTGGGGGCCCCAGCATTTT. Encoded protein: CASSLDWGWGPQHF.

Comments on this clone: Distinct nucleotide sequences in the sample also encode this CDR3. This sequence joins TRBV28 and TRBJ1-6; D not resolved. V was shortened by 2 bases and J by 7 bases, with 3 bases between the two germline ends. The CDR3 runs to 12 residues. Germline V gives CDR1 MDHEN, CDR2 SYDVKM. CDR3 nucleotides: TGTGCCAGCAGTTTAGTGAATTCACCCCTCCACTTT. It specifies CASSLVNSPLHF.

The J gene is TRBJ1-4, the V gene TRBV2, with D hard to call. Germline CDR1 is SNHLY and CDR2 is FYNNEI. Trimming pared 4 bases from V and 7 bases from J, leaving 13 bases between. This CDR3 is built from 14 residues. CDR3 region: CASSGLLRGEKLFF. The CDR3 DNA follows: TGTGCCAGCAGTGGATTGTTGCGGGGTGAAAAACTGTTTTTT.

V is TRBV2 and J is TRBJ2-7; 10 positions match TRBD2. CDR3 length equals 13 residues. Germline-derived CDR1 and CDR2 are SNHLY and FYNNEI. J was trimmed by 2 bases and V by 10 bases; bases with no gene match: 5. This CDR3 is CATRTSGTYEQYF. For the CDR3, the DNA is TGTGCCACCCGGACTAGCGGTACCTACGAGCAGTACTTC.

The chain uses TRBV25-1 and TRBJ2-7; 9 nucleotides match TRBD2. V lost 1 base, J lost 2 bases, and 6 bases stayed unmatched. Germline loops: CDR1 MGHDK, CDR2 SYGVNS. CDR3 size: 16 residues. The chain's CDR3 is CASSESGGRGTYEQYF. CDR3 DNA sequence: TGTGCCAGCAGTGAATCGGGCGGGAGGGGCACCTACGAGCAGTACTTC.

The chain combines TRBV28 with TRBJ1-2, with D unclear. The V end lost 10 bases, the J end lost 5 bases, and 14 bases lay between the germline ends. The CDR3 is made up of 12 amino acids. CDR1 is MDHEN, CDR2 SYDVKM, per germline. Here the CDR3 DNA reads TGTGCCAACGAGGTGGCTGGGTATGGCTACACCTTC. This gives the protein CANEVAGYGYTF.

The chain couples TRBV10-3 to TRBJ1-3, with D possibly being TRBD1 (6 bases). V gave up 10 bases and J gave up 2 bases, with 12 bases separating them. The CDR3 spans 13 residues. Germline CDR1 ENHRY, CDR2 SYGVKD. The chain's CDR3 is CATRGTPGNTIYF. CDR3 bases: TGTGCCACAAGGGGGACCCCTGGAAACACCATATATTTT.

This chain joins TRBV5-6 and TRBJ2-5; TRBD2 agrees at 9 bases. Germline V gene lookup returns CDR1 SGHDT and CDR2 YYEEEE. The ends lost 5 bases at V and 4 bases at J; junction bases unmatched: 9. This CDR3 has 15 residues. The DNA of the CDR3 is TGTGCCAGCAGTCTTCGAGCGGGAGGTTCAGAGACCCAGTACTTC. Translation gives CASSLRAGGSETQYF.

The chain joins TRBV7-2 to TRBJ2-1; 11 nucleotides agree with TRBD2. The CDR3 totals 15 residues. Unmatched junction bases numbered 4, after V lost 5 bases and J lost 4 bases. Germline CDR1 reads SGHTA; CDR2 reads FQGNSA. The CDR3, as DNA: TGTGCCAGCAGCGCACTAGCGGGAGTGTACAATGAGCAGTTCTTC. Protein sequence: CASSALAGVYNEQFF.

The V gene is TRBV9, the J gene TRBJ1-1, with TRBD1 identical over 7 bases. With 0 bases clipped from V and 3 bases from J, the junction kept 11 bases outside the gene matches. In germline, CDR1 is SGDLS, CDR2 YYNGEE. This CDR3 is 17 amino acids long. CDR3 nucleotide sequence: TGTGCCAGCAGCGTAGTAGTCGACAGGGCCATTGACACTGAAGCTTTCTTT. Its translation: CASSVVVDRAIDTEAFF.

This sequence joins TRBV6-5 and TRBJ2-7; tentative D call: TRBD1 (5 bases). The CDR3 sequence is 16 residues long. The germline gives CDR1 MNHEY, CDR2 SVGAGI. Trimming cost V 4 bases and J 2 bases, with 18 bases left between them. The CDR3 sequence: CASSSSGRGLPYEQYF. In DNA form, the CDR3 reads TGTGCCAGCAGTTCATCCGGTAGGGGTCTGCCCTACGAGCAGTACTTC.

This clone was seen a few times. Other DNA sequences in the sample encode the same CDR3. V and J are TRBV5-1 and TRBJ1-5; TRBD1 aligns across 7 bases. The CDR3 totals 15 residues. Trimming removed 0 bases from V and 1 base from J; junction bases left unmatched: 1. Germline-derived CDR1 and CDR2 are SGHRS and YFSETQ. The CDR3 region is CASSLEGASNQPQHF. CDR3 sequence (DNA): TGCGCCAGCAGCTTGGAGGGGGCGAGCAATCAGCCCCAGCATTTT.

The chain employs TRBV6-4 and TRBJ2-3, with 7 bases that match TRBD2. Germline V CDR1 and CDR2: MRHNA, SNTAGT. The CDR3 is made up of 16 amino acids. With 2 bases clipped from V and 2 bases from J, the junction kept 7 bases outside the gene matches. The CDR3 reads CASSDLATSDTDTQYF. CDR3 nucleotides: TGTGCCAGCAGTGACCTAGCAACTAGCGACACAGATACGCAGTATTTT.